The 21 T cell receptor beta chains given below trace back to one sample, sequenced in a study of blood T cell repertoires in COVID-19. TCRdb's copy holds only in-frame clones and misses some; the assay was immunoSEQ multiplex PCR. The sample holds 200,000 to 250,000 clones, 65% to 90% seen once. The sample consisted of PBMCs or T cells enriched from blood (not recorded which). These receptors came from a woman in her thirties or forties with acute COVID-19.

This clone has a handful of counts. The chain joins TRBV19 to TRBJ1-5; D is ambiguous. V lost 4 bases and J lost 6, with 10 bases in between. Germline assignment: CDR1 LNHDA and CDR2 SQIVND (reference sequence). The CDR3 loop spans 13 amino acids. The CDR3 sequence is CASSTFGSQPQHF. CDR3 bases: TGTGCCAGTAGTACCTTCGGTAGTCAGCCCCAGCATTTT.

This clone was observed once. The CDR3 sequence is CASSLNREGELFF. The CDR3 coding sequence is TGTGCCAGCAGTTTAAACAGGGAGGGGGAGCTGTTTTTT. The rearrangement uses TRBV27 and TRBJ2-2, with D perhaps TRBD1 (6 bases). CDR3 length: 13 amino acids. V lost 2 bases, J lost 8 bases, and 9 bases lay in between. The germline V gene encodes CDR1 MNHEY and CDR2 SMNVEV (reference sequence).

The CDR3 DNA sequence: TGTGCCAGTAGTATAGACGGCGCAGCGTTCTATGGCTACACCTTC. This codes for CASSIDGAAFYGYTF. This chain joins TRBV19 and TRBJ1-2; no reliable D call. The CDR3 covers 15 residues. Germline V lookup: CDR1 LNHDA, CDR2 SQIVND (reference sequence). Trimming took off 0 bases at V and 4 bases at J, with 12 bases between the two ends.

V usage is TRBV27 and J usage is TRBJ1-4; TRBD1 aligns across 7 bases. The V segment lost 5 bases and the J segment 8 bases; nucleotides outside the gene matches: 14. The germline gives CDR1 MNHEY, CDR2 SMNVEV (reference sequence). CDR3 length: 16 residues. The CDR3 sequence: CASSIRLEGAKEKLFF. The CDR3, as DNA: TGTGCCAGCAGTATTCGGTTGGAGGGGGCAAAAGAAAAACTGTTTTTT.

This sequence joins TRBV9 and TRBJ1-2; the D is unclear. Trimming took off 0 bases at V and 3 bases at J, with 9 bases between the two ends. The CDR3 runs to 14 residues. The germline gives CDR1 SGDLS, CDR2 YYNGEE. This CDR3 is CASSVVAGDYGYTF. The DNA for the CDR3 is TGTGCCAGCAGCGTAGTCGCGGGTGACTATGGCTACACCTTC.

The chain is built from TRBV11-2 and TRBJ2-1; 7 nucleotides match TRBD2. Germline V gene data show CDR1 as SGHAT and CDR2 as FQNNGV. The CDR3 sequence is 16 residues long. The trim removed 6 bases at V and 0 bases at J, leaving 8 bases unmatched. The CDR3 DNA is TGTGCCAGCAGTTTGGTAGGGAGGGGCTCCTACAATGAGCAGTTCTTC. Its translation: CASSLVGRGSYNEQFF.

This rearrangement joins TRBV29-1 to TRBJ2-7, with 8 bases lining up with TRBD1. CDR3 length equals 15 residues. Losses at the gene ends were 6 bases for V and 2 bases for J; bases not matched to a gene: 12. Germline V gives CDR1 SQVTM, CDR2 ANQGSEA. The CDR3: CSVSAWTGSAYEQYF. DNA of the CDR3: TGCAGCGTCTCAGCCTGGACAGGGAGCGCCTACGAGCAGTACTTC.

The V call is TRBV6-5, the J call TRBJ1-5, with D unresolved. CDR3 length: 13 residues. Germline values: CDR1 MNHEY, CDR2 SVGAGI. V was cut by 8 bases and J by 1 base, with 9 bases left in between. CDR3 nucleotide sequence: TGTGCCAGCCACAAGGAGAGCAATCAGCCCCAGCATTTT. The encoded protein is CASHKESNQPQHF.

The CDR3 DNA is TGTGCCAGCAGCCCCGGGACTAGCGGGAGGAATGAGCAGTTCTTC. The encoded protein is CASSPGTSGRNEQFF. V usage is TRBV6-5 and J usage is TRBJ2-1, with 15 bases matching TRBD2. The germline gives CDR1 MNHEY, CDR2 SVGAGI. The CDR3 is 15 amino acids. Trimming at V came to 6 bases and at J to 7 bases, leaving 4 bases not matched to a gene.

The CDR3 protein is CASSTTGAGDTQYF. The DNA of the CDR3 is TGTGCCAGCAGCACAACAGGGGCCGGGGATACGCAGTATTTT. This chain links TRBV28 with TRBJ2-3, with TRBD1 identical over 7 bases. V lost 6 bases to trimming and J lost 6 bases; unmatched junction nucleotides: 9. The CDR3 runs to 14 residues. CDR1 MDHEN and CDR2 SYDVKM come from the germline V gene.

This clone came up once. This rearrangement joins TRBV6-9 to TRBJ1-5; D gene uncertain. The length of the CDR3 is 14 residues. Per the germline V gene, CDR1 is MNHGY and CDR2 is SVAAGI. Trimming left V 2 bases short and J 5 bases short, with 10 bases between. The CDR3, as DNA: TGTGCCAGCAGTTATGGAGGTTACCATCAGCCCCAGCATTTT. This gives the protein CASSYGGYHQPQHF.

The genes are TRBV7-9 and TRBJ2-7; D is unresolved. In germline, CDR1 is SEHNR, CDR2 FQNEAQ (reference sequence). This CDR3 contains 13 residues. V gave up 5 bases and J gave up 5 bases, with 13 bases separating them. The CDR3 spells CASSPRGLDEQYF. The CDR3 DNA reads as TGTGCCAGCAGCCCGAGAGGTTTGGACGAGCAGTACTTC.

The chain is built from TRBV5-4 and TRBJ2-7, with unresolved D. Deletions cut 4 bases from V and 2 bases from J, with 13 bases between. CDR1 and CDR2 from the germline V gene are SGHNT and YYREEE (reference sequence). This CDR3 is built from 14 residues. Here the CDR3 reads CASSTFDTTYEQYF. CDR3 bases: TGTGCCAGCAGCACATTCGACACCACCTACGAGCAGTACTTC.

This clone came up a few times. CDR3 coding DNA: TGTGCCAGTAGGCATTGGGACAGGGACTATAATTCACCCCTCCACTTT. It codes for CASRHWDRDYNSPLHF. The chain employs TRBV19 and TRBJ1-6; 9 bases fit TRBD1. The CDR3 loop spans 16 amino acids. V was pared by 6 bases and J by 3 bases, with 6 bases of the junction left unmatched. Germline values: CDR1 LNHDA, CDR2 SQIVND (reference sequence).

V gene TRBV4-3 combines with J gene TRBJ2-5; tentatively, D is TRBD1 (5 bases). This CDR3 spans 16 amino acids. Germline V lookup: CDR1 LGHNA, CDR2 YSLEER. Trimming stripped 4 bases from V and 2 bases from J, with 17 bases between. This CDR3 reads CASSPQGPPVQETQYF. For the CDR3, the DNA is TGCGCCAGCAGCCCCCAGGGCCCGCCGGTTCAAGAGACCCAGTACTTC.

The CDR3 nucleotides are TGTGCCAGCAGCGTAGGTTGGGACAGGGTCTACGAGCAGTACTTC. This sequence encodes CASSVGWDRVYEQYF. The chain employs TRBV9 and TRBJ2-7; 9 bases are shared with TRBD1. Germline CDR1 SGDLS, CDR2 YYNGEE. V was clipped by 0 bases and J by 3 bases; unmatched bases: 4. The CDR3 spans 15 residues.

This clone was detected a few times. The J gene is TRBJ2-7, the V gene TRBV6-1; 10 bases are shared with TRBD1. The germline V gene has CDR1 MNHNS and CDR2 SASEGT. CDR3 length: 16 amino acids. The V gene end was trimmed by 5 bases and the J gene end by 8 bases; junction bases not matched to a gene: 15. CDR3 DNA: TGTGCCAGCAGTAAAGGTTCACGACAGGGGGCTTTCCAGCAGTACTTC. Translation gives CASSKGSRQGAFQQYF.

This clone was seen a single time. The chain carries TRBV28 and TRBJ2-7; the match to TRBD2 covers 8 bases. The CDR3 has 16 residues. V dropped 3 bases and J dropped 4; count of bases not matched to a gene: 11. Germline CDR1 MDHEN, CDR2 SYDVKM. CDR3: CASSFPPGGLAYEQYF. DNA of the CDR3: TGTGCCAGCAGTTTCCCGCCGGGGGGGCTGGCTTACGAGCAGTACTTC.

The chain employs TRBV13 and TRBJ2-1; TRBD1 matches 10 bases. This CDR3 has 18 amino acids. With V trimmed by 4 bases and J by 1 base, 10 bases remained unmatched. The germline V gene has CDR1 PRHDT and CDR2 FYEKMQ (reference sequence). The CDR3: CASSSDRDRGMSYNEQFF. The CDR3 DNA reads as TGTGCCAGCAGCTCGGACCGGGACAGGGGAATGTCCTACAATGAGCAGTTCTTC.

In DNA form, the CDR3 reads TGTGCCAGCAGCTCCGGGGGCACCGGGGAGCTGTTTTTT. It codes for CASSSGGTGELFF. The chain couples TRBV7-8 to TRBJ2-2; D possibly corresponds to TRBD2 (6 bases). V dropped 4 bases and J dropped 4 bases, with 7 bases sitting between them. CDR3 length: 13 amino acids. Germline CDR1 SGHVS, CDR2 FQNEAQ.

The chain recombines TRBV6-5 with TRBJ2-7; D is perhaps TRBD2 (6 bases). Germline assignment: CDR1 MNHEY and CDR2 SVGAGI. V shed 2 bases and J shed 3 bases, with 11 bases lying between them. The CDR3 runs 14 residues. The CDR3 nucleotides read TGTGCCAGCAGTTACCGGAGGGAGCTCTACGAGCAGTACTTC. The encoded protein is CASSYRRELYEQYF.